This T cell receptor (beta chain) was sequenced during a study of OX40 agonist ivuxolimab in advanced cancers. Germline lookup yields CDR1 MNHEY and CDR2 SVGAGI. V was cut by 2 bases and J by 9 bases, with 14 bases left in between. The CDR3 length is 14 residues. This clone was observed a single time. Generated by immunoSEQ multiplex PCR, the TCRdb table keeps only in-frame clones and is missing some. Among 70,000 to 95,000 clones listed, 65% to 90% were seen once. This clonotype was obtained from an adult with an advanced solid tumor such as melanoma, head and neck, liver or kidney cancer. The rearrangement links TRBV6-5 to TRBJ2-4; D is unresolved. Sequences were derived from CD4+ or CD8+ T cells sorted from blood, sampled in a trial of the OX40 agonist ivuxolimab. The CDR3 nucleotides are TGTGCCAGCAGTTACGACTTGGTCCAAGGCATTCAGTACTTC. As protein: CASSYDLVQGIQYF.